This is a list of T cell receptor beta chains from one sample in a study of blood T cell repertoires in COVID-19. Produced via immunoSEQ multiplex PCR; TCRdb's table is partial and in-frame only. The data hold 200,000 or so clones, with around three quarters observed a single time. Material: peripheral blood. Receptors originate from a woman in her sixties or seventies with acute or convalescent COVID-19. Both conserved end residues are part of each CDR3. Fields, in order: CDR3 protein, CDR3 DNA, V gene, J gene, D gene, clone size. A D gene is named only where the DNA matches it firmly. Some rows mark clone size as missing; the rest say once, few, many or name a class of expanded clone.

CDR3aa: CASRSQTGSSYEQYF
CDR3nt: TGTGCCAGCAGGAGCCAGACAGGAAGCTCCTACGAGCAGTACTTC
v_gene: TRBV28
j_gene: TRBJ2-7
d_gene: .
abundance: .

CDR3aa: CASRGEWGYGYTF
CDR3nt: TGTGCCAGCAGGGGAGAGTGGGGATATGGCTACACCTTC
v_gene: TRBV2
j_gene: TRBJ1-2
d_gene: .
abundance: .

CDR3aa: CASSMGQLGELFF
CDR3nt: TGTGCCAGCAGTATGGGACAGCTCGGGGAGCTGTTTTTT
v_gene: TRBV12-3/TRBV12-4
j_gene: TRBJ2-2
d_gene: TRBD1
abundance: few

CDR3aa: CASNFRQGADTEAFF
CDR3nt: TGTGCCAGCAACTTTAGACAGGGGGCGGACACTGAAGCTTTCTTT
v_gene: TRBV2
j_gene: TRBJ1-1
d_gene: TRBD1
abundance: .

CDR3aa: CASSLGQNQPQHF
CDR3nt: TGTGCCAGCAGTTTAGGCCAGAATCAGCCCCAGCATTTT
v_gene: TRBV27
j_gene: TRBJ1-5
d_gene: .
abundance: .

CDR3aa: CASSPGRAQETQYF
CDR3nt: TGTGCCAGCTCACCGGGCAGGGCCCAAGAGACCCAGTACTTC
v_gene: TRBV18
j_gene: TRBJ2-5
d_gene: .
abundance: .

CDR3aa: CAWSRGAGGGYTF
CDR3nt: TGTGCCTGGAGTAGGGGGGCGGGAGGTGGCTACACCTTC
v_gene: TRBV30
j_gene: TRBJ1-2
d_gene: .
abundance: .

CDR3aa: CASSLSGDTEAFF
CDR3nt: TGTGCCAGCTCACTTTCAGGGGACACTGAAGCTTTCTTT
v_gene: TRBV18
j_gene: TRBJ1-1
d_gene: .
abundance: .

CDR3aa: CASSRGRATRRTEAFF
CDR3nt: TGTGCCAGCAGTAGGGGCAGGGCCACACGACGGACTGAAGCTTTCTTT
v_gene: TRBV28
j_gene: TRBJ1-1
d_gene: .
abundance: .

CDR3aa: CAWSVEGDEQFF
CDR3nt: TGTGCCTGGAGTGTAGAGGGCGACGAGCAGTTCTTC
v_gene: TRBV30
j_gene: TRBJ2-1
d_gene: .
abundance: .

CDR3aa: CASSGQGNEQFF
CDR3nt: TGTGCCAGTAGCGGACAGGGCAATGAGCAGTTCTTC
v_gene: TRBV19
j_gene: TRBJ2-1
d_gene: TRBD1
abundance: once